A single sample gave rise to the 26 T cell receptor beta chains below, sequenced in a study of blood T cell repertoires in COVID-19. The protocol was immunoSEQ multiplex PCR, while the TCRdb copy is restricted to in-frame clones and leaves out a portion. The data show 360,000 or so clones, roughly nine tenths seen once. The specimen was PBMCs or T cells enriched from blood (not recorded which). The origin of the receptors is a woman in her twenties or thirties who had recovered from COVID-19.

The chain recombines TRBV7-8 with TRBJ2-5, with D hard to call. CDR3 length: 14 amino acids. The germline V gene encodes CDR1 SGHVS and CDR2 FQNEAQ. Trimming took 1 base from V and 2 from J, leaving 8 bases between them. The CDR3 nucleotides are TGTGCCAGCAGCTTAGGAACAGTACAAGAGACCCAGTACTTC. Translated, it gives CASSLGTVQETQYF.

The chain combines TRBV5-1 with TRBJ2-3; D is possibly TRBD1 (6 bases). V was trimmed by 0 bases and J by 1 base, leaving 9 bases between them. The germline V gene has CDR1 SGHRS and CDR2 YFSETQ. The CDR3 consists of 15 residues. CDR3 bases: TGCGCCAGCAGCTTGGAGGGGGTTCGCACAGATACGCAGTATTTT. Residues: CASSLEGVRTDTQYF.

CDR3 residues: CASSPGHSQPQHF. The CDR3 coding sequence is TGTGCCAGCTCACCCGGACATAGTCAGCCCCAGCATTTT. The V gene is TRBV18, the J gene TRBJ1-5, with D perhaps TRBD1 (5 bases). The V and J ends lost 3 bases and 6 bases respectively, with 9 bases between them. The germline V gene has CDR1 KGHSH and CDR2 LQKENI. The CDR3 totals 13 residues.

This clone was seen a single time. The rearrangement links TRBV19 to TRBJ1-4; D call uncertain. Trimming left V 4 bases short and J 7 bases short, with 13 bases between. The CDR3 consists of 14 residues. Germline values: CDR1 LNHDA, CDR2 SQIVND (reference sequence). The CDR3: CASSNLDLVEKLFF. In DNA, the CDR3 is TGTGCCAGTAGTAATCTTGATTTAGTTGAAAAACTGTTTTTT.

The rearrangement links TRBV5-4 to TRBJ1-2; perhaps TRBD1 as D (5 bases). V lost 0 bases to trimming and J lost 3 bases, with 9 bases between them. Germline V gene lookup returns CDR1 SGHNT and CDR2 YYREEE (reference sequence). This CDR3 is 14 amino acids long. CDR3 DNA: TGTGCCAGCAGCTTGGCAGGGCGTGACTATGGCTACACCTTC. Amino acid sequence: CASSLAGRDYGYTF.

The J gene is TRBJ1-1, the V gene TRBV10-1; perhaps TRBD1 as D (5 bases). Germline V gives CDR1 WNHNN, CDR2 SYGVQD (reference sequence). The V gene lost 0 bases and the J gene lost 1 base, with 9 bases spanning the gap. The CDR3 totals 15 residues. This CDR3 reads CASSESKGPNTEAFF. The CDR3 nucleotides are TGCGCCAGCAGTGAGTCGAAGGGGCCGAACACTGAAGCTTTCTTT.

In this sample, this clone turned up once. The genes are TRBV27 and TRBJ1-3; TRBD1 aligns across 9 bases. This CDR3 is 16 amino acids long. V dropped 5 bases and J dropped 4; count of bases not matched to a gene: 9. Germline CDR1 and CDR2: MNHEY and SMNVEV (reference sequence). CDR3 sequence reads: CASSPQQGARGNTIYF. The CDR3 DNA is TGTGCCAGCAGTCCGCAACAGGGGGCGAGAGGAAACACCATATATTTT.

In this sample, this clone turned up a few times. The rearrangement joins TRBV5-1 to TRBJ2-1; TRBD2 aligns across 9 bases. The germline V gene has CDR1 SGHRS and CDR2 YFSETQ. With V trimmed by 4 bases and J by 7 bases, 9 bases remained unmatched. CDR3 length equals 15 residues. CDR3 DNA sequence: TGCGCCAGCAGCACGCGACTAGCGGCGGGGAATGAGCAGTTCTTC. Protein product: CASSTRLAAGNEQFF.

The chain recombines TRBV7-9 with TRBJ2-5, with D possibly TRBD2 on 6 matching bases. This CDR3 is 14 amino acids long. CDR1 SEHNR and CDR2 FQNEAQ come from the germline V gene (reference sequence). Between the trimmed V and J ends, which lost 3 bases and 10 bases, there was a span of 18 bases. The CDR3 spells CASSLGTAGDDQYF. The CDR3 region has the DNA TGTGCCAGCAGCTTGGGGACTGCCGGTGACGACCAGTACTTC.

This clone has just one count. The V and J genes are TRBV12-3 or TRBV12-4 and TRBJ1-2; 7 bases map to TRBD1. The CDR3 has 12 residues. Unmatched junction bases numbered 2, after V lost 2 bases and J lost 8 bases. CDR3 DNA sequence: TGTGCCAGCAGTTTAAGGGGGCACGGCTACACCTTC. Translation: CASSLRGHGYTF.

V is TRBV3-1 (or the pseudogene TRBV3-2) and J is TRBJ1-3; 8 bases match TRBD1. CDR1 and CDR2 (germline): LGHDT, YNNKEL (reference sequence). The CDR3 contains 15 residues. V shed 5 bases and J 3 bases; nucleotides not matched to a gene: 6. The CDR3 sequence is CASSATGVYGNTIYF. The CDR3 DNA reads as TGTGCCAGCAGCGCGACAGGGGTGTATGGAAACACCATATATTTT.

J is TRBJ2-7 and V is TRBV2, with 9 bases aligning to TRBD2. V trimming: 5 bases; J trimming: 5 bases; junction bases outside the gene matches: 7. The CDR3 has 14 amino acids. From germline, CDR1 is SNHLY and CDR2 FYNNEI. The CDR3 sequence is CASSSGTSYDEQYF. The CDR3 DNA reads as TGTGCCAGCAGTTCCGGGACTAGCTACGACGAGCAGTACTTC.

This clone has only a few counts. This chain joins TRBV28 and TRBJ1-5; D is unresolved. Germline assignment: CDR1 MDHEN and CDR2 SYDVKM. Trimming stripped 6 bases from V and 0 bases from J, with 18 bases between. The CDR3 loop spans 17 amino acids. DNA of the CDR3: TGTGCCAGCAGCCCTACCTCAGCGCCGTATAGCAATCAGCCCCAGCATTTT. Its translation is CASSPTSAPYSNQPQHF. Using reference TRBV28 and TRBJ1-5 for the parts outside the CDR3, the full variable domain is DVKVTQSSRYLVKRTGEKVFLECVQDMDHENMFWYRQDPGLGLRLIYFSYDVKMKEKGDIPEGYSVSREKKERFSLILESASTNQTSMYLCASSPTSAPYSNQPQHFGDGTRLSIL.

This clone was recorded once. In nucleotides, the CDR3 is TGTGCCAGCAAGGAGGACAGGGACGAGCAGTACTTC. Its translation: CASKEDRDEQYF. This chain joins TRBV21-1 and TRBJ2-7; the DNA was not compared with TRBD1, the D call given in the table. TRBV21-1 is assigned pseudogene status. CDR3 length: 12 amino acids.

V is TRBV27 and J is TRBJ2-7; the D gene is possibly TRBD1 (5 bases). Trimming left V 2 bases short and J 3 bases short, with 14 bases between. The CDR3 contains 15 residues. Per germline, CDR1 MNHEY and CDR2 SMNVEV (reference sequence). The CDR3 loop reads CASSLLPGNLYEQYF. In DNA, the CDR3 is TGTGCCAGCAGTTTACTTCCAGGGAACCTCTACGAGCAGTACTTC.

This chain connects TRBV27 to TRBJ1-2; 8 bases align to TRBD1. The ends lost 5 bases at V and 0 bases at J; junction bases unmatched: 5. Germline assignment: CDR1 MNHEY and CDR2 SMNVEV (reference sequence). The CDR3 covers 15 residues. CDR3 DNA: TGTGCCAGCAGTATTACAGGGGGAGCTAACTATGGCTACACCTTC. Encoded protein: CASSITGGANYGYTF.

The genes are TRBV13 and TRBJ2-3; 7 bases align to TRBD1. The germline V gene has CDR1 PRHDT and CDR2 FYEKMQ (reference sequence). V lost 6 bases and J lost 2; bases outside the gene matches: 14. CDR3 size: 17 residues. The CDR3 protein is CASSSSRQGDSTDTQYF. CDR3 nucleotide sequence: TGTGCCAGCAGTTCGTCCAGACAGGGTGATTCCACAGATACGCAGTATTTT.

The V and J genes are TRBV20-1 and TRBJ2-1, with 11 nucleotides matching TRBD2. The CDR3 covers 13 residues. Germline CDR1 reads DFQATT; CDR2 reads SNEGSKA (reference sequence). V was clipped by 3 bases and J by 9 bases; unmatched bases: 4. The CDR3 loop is CSASSGGASEQFF. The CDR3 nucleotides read TGCAGTGCTAGTAGCGGGGGGGCCAGTGAGCAGTTCTTC.

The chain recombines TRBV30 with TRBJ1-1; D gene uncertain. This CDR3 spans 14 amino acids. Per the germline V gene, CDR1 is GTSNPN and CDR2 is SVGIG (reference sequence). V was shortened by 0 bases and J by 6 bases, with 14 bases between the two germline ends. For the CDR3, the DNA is TGTGCCTGGAGTGTACCCCCTGGGCAGCCTGAAGCTTTCTTT. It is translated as CAWSVPPGQPEAFF.

The CDR3 loop is CASSLAGNTGELFF. The CDR3 DNA is TGTGCCAGCAGCTTAGCGGGGAACACCGGGGAGCTGTTTTTT. The V and J genes are TRBV9 and TRBJ2-2; 7 bases match TRBD2. Per germline, CDR1 SGDLS and CDR2 YYNGEE. The V segment lost 4 bases and the J segment 1 base; nucleotides outside the gene matches: 1. This CDR3 has 14 amino acids.

The CDR3 is CASSLVQGEQYF. CDR3 in DNA: TGTGCCAGCAGCTTGGTACAGGGTGAGCAGTACTTC. The J gene is TRBJ2-7, the V gene TRBV5-4, with D perhaps TRBD1 (6 bases). This CDR3 comprises 12 residues. In germline, CDR1 is SGHNT, CDR2 YYREEE (reference sequence). V was pared by 0 bases and J by 7 bases, with 8 bases between.

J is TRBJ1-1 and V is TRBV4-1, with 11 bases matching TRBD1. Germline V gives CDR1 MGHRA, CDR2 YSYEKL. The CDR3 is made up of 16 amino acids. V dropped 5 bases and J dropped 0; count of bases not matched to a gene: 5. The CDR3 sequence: CASSSRTGGMNTEAFF. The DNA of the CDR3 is TGCGCCAGCAGCTCTCGGACAGGGGGCATGAACACTGAAGCTTTCTTT.

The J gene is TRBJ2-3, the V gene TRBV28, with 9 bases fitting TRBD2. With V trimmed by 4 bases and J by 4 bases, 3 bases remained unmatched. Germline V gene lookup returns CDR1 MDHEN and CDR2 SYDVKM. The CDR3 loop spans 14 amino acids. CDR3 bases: TGTGCCAGCAGTTGGGCGGGAGGGGCAGATACGCAGTATTTT. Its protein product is CASSWAGGADTQYF.

The CDR3 DNA sequence: TGTGCCAGCAGTCCACTAGCGGGGAACTACAATGAGCAGTTCTTC. Translating gives CASSPLAGNYNEQFF. V usage is TRBV28 and J usage is TRBJ2-1, with TRBD2 matching 10 bases. V lost 5 bases and J lost 3; bases outside the gene matches: 4. Germline lookup yields CDR1 MDHEN and CDR2 SYDVKM. The CDR3 is 15 amino acids.

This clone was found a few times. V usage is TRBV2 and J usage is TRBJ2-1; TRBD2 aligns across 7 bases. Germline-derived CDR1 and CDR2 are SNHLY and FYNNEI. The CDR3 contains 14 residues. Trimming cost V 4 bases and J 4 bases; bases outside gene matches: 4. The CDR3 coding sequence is TGTGCCAGCAGTGGGACTAGTTTTTACAATGAGCAGTTCTTC. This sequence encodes CASSGTSFYNEQFF.

The CDR3 DNA reads TGTGCCAGCAGCCCCAAGGGGGCAGAGAATTCACCCCTCCACTTT. Translating gives CASSPKGAENSPLHF. The V gene is TRBV9, the J gene TRBJ1-6; 7 nucleotides agree with TRBD1. The CDR3 spans 15 residues. V was pared by 4 bases and J by 7 bases, with 8 bases of the junction left unmatched. Per the germline V gene, CDR1 is SGDLS and CDR2 is YYNGEE.